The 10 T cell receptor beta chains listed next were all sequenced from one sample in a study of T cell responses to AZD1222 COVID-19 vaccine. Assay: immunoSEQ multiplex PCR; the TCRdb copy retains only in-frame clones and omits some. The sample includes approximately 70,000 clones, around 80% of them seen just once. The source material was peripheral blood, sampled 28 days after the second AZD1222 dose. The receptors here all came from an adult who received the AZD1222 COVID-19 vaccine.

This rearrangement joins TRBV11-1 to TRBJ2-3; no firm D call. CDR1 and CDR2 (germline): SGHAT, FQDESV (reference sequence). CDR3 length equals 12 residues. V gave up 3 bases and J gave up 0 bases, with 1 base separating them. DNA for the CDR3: TGTGCCAGCAGCTTTAGCACAGATACGCAGTATTTT. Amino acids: CASSFSTDTQYF.

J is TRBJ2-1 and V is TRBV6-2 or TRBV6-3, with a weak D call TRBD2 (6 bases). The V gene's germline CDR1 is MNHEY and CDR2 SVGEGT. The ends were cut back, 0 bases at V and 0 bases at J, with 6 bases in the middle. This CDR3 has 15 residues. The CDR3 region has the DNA TGTGCCAGCAGTTACTCTAGCGGCTCCTACAATGAGCAGTTCTTC. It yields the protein CASSYSSGSYNEQFF.

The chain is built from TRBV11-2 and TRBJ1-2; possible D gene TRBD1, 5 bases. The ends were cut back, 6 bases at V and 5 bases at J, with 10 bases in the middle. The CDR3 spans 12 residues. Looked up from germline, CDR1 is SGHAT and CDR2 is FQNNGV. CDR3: CASRYGGYGYTF. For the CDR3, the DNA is TGTGCCAGCAGATACGGGGGGTATGGCTACACCTTC. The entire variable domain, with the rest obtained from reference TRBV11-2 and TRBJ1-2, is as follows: EAGVAQSPRYKIIEKRQSVAFWCNPISGHATLYWYQQILGQGPKLLIQFQNNGVVDDSQLPKDRFSAERLKGVDSTLKIQPAKLEDSAVYLCASRYGGYGYTFGSGTRLTVV.

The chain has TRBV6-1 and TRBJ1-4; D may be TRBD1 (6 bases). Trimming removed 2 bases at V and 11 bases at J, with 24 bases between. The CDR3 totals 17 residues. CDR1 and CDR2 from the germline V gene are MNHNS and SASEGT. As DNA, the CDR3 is TGTGCCAGCAGTGAATCTTCAGGGGAGGGACTGGTCGGGAAACTGTTTTTT. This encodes CASSESSGEGLVGKLFF.

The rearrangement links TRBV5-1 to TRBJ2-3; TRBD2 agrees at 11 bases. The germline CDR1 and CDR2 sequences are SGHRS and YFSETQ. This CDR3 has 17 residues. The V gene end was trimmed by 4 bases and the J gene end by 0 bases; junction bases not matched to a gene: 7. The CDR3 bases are TGCGCCAGCAGCCCACTAACTAGCGGGGGAAGCACAGATACGCAGTATTTT. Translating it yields CASSPLTSGGSTDTQYF.

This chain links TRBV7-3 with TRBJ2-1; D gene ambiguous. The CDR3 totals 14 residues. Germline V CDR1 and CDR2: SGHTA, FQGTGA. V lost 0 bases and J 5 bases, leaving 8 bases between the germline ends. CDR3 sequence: CASSLTKENNEQFF. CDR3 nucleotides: TGTGCCAGCAGCTTAACGAAGGAGAACAATGAGCAGTTCTTC.

As DNA, the CDR3 is TGTGCCACCAGCCCAAGGAGCTCCGGGGCCAACGTCCTGACTTTC. This translates into CATSPRSSGANVLTF. The rearrangement uses TRBV15 and TRBJ2-6; D unclear. The CDR3 has 15 residues. The V end lost 5 bases, the J end lost 4 bases, and 12 bases lay between the germline ends. Germline V lookup: CDR1 LNHNV, CDR2 YYDKDF (reference sequence).

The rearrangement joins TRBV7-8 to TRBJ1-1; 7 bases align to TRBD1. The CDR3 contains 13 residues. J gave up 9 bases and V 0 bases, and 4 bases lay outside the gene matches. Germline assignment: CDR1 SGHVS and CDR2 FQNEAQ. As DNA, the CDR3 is TGTGCCAGCAGCTTAGCTGGGACAGCCAAAGCTTTCTTT. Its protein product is CASSLAGTAKAFF.

CDR3 sequence (DNA): TGTGCCACCAGTGACAGGCTGAATGAGCAGTTCTTC. This sequence encodes CATSDRLNEQFF. The chain joins TRBV24-1 to TRBJ2-1; D unresolved. The CDR3 sequence is 12 residues long. The V end lost 4 bases, the J end lost 7 bases, and 7 bases lay between the germline ends. CDR1 and CDR2 (germline): KGHDR, SFDVKD.

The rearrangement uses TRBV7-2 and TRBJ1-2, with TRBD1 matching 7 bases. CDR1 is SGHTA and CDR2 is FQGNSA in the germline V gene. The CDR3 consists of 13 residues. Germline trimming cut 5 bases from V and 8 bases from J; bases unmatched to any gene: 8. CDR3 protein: CASSLDRFRGYTF. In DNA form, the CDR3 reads TGTGCCAGCAGCCTGGACAGGTTTCGGGGCTACACCTTC. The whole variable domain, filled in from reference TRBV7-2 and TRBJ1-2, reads GAGVSQSPSNKVTEKGKDVELRCDPISGHTALYWYRQSLGQGLEFLIYFQGNSAPDKSGLPSDRFSAERTGGSVSTLTIQRTQQEDSAVYLCASSLDRFRGYTFGSGTRLTVV.